This TCR beta chain comes out of a study of blood T cell repertoires in COVID-19. Overall study: Researchers got acute and convalescent COVID-19 samples from the United States, Italy and Spain. The cDNA or gDNA used as material had been derived from T cells, B-cell-depleted T cells, or PBMCs.

Original processing notes: It was from reference gene primer amplification that nucleated cell counts were estimated. Using immunoSEQ multiplex PCR, the repertoire was profiled, and TCRdb retains in-frame clones only, with some absent. Clonal size and the V and J genes are those of that table, whereas D and trimming came from the DNA. In the table there are approximately 110,000 clones, less than 85% of which are singletons. The V gene's germline CDR1 is SGHTA and CDR2 FQGNSA. This CDR3 contains 16 residues. Trimming took off 5 bases at V and 6 bases at J, with 20 bases between the two ends. The gene calls are TRBV7-2 and TRBJ2-1, with a tentative D call TRBD1 (6 bases). Sequences were obtained from peripheral blood. This receptor was taken from a human donor with acute or convalescent COVID-19. The donor label of this sample is uncertain. CDR3 in amino acids: CASSQRRARGVNEQFF. The DNA for the CDR3 is TGTGCCAGCAGCCAGCGACGGGCCAGGGGTGTCAATGAGCAGTTCTTC.